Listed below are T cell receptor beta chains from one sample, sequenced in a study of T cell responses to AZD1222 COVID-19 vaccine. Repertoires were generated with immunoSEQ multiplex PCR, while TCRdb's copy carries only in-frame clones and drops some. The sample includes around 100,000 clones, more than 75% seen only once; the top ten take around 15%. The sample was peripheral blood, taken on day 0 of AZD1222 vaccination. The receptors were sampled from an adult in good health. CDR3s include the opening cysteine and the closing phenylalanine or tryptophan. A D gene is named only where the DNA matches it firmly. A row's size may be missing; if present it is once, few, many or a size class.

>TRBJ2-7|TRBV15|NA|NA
TGTGCCACCAGCAGAGACGGGAATATCTACGAGCAGTACTTC
CATSRDGNIYEQYF
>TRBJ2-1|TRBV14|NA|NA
TGTGCCAGCAGCCACCGGGACACTAATGAGCAGTTCTTC
CASSHRDTNEQFF
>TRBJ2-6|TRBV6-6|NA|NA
TGTGCCAGCAGTTACGGTGGATCTGGGGCCAACGTCCTGACTTTC
CASSYGGSGANVLTF
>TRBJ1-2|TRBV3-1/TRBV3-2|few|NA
TGTGCCAGCAGCCAAGGGTGGGTCGCTAGCTATGGCTACACCTTC
CASSQGWVASYGYTF
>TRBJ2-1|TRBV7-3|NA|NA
TGTGCCAGCTCACTCAACCGCAATGAGCAGTTCTTC
CASSLNRNEQFF
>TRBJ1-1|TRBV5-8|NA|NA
TGTGCCAGCAGCTTTGATTACGGTACGGCTATGAACACTGAAGCTTTCTTT
CASSFDYGTAMNTEAFF
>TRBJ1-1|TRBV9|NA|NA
TGTGCCAGCAGCGTATCCGCGGGGACTGAAGCTTTCTTT
CASSVSAGTEAFF
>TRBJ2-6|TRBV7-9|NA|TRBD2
TGTGCCAGCACCCGAAGGCCCAGCGGGGGGCCCCTTAAAGTCTCTGGGGCCAACGTCCTGACTTTC
CASTRRPSGGPLKVSGANVLTF
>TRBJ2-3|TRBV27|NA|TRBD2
TGTGCCAGCAGCCAGGGACTAGCGGGGGCTACGCAGTATTTT
CASSQGLAGATQYF
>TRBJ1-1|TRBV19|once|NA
TGTGCCAGTACCCTGGGGGTCGGAAACACTGAAGCTTTCTTT
CASTLGVGNTEAFF
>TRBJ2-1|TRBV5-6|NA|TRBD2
TGTGCCAGCAGACGTCGAGTACTAGCGGGATCTTACAATGAGCAGTTCTTC
CASRRRVLAGSYNEQFF
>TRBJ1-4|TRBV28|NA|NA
TGTGCCAGTCTACTAAATGAAAAACTGTTTTTT
CASLLNEKLFF
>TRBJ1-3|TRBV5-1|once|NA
TGCGCCAGCAGTTTGGCCTCTGGAAACACCATATATTTT
CASSLASGNTIYF
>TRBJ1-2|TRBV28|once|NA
TGTGCCAGCAGTTTACGGGCTTTCTATGGCTACACCTTC
CASSLRAFYGYTF
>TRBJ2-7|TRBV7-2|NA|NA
TGTGCCAGCAGCCTAGGACAGCCGTACGAGCAGTACTTC
CASSLGQPYEQYF
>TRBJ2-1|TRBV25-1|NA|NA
TGTGCCAGCAGACTAGCCGATGAGCAGTTCTTC
CASRLADEQFF
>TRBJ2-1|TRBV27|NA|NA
TGTGCCAGCAGTGCTTTAGGGACGGAGCAGTTCTTC
CASSALGTEQFF
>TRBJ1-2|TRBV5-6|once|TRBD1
TGTGCCAGCAGCTTGTGGAGGGGGCTCGATGGCTACACCTTC
CASSLWRGLDGYTF
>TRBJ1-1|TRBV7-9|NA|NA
TGTGCCAGCAGCTTAGTGGGATCCACTGAAGCTTTCTTT
CASSLVGSTEAFF
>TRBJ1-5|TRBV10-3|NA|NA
TGTGCCATCAGTGCTCAGGGTGGGAATCAGCCCCAGCATTTT
CAISAQGGNQPQHF